This TCR beta chain emerged from a study of shared clonotypes between healthy human individuals. Study results and caveats: Naive subsets usually exceeded memory subsets in estimated richness.

Germline values: CDR1 MDHEN, CDR2 SYDVKM. The CDR3 is 12 amino acids. In the authors' workflow: With immunoSEQ giving junction-only sequences and no quality scores, filtering differed. Assay: immunoSEQ multiplex PCR; the TCRdb copy retains only in-frame clones and omits some. V, J and clone size were drawn from that table, and D and trimming were deduced from the DNA. This sample has about 2.2 million clones; over 85% occur once, and the top ten carry under 2%. In the case of this clone: Its target is unknown.

Positive CCR7 selection of CD45RO-negative cells yielded the naive CD8 cells, and terminally differentiated effector memory CD45RA+ cells were excluded. The receptor comes from a man younger than 35 in good health. Some clones in this sample may be carry-over from other donors' samples. The source material was naive CD8+ T cells from PBMCs. V is TRBV28 and J is TRBJ2-5, with a possible D match to TRBD1 (5 bases). TRBJ2-7 explains the end of the DNA better; the J call may be wrong. The CDR3 DNA is TGTGCCAGCAGTTTAAATGGGGCCGAGCAGTACTTC. It codes for CASSLNGAEQYF.